What follows is one TCR beta chain and its context. Its antigen has not been determined. No base-level quality is on record; no much larger clone is a single base apart. V sheds 4 bases and J sheds 7 bases, leaving 19 bases between their ends. The CDR1 and CDR2 encoded by the germline V gene (reference sequence) are SEHNR and FQNEAQ. Taken from cysteine to phenylalanine, the CDR3 has 16 residues. Only the CDR3 region is kept as DNA, spanning 48 bases read in frame from base 1. This sample stems from a study of cytotoxic CD8 clonotypes in ibrutinib-treated CLL (dated by TCRdb to the early 2020s). For the study in its entirety: The cohort was composed of 11 relapsed/refractory and fewer than 16 treatment-naive patients; IGHV unmutated status was identified in some 17 patients. Every remission and progressive disease sample was obtained while ibrutinib was still being received by the patients. Cryopreserved peripheral blood mononuclear cells were collected at three points: before therapy, at response, and at either sustained remission or disease progression. On average, each sample yielded about 260,000 productive templates and tens of thousands of productive rearrangements. Response samples were obtained after a median of 12 months of treatment, with a range of about 6 to 36 months. Longitudinal samples were available for about 30% of the roughly 90 trial participants. Responses were partial in about 25 patients and complete in 2; after median around 65 months follow-up, some 15 stayed in remission and some twelve progressed. The paper's findings and limits, for the study overall: At baseline, clonality was higher than in age-matched healthy donors and showed a strong correlation with circulating CD8+ T-cell counts. Clonality increased at ibrutinib response, stayed stable in sustained remission, and fell back toward baseline at progression. Public clonotypes were rare and either shrank or stayed stable during treatment, and the rise in clonality at ibrutinib response reflected expansion of private clonotypes. Lymph node repertoires were not examined, and the timing of sampling was not matched between patients in sustained remission and those whose disease progressed.

A MiSeq instrument was used for deep resolution sequencing, which targeted depths ranging from 1 in 1 million up to 1 in 200,000 T cells, with coverage averaging 10x for each clonotype. TCR beta libraries were generated with the immunoSEQ hsTCRB Kit. In the source study's methods: Data were analyzed with ImmunoSEQ Data Assistant and ImmunoSEQ Analyzer, with V, D and J genes assigned per IMGT definitions. Clonality, with values ranging from 0 to 1, was calculated as one minus the normalized Shannon entropy of productive rearrangement frequencies. Only overrepresented clonotypes making up at least 0.05% of each patient's repertoire were included in the public clonotype analysis. About 13 age-matched healthy donor repertoires from immuneACCESS were used as controls for clonality. The table comes from immuneACCESS by way of TCRdb, which keeps in-frame sequences with V and J called. Part of the clones is missing from these tables; in studies checked, under half for an unresolved V gene and the rest for unknown reasons. V and J calls and clone size follow that table, whereas D and trimming were derived from the DNA. The table for this sample lists 150,000 or so clones; 70% to 85% of them were counted only once. The leading ten clones occupy roughly 1.9% of the sample.

Read against the paper, the sample's time point label means: about twelve months on ibrutinib. About 2 micrograms of genomic DNA were extracted from cryopreserved PBMCs for TCR beta library preparation. Longitudinal blood samples from CLL patients on ibrutinib monotherapy underwent high-throughput TCR beta sequencing. Patients were enrolled in a phase 2 open-label single-center ibrutinib monotherapy trial. This chain is built from TRBV7-9 and TRBJ1-4, with TRBD1 perhaps the D gene, on 5 matching bases. Here the sequenced sample was PBMCs, taken after 12 months of ibrutinib treatment. The receptor was derived from a human donor with chronic lymphocytic leukemia. CDR3 loop: CASSSRSGLWGEKLFF. The DNA sequence is as follows: TGTGCCAGCAGCTCCCGGTCGGGACTTTGGGGTGAAAAACTGTTTTTT.